The table lists the clone carrying this T cell receptor (beta chain) with many counts. Its antigen is as yet unknown. This could be a read error, since a much larger clone is one nucleotide away. The data originate from a study of breast tumors, draining lymph nodes, adjacent tissues. The junction had 7 bases not matched to a gene; V was cut back by 3 bases and J by 2 bases. CDR3 length: 15 residues. CDR1 and CDR2 (germline): DFQATT, SNEGSKA (reference sequence). Overall study findings and caveats: The data were judged consistent with most tumor T cells coming from lymph node and expanding in tumor. Tumor TCR diversity was below lymph nodes but above nontumor tissue. Data only fit, rather than demonstrated, lymph node origin of most tumor T cells.

MiXCR, applied by TCRdb to the multiplex PCR reads, yields one record per CDR3 protein. This sample has 50,000 to 55,000 distinct CDR3 sequences; less than 55% occur once, and the top ten carry about 11%. Sequenced sample: breast tumor tissue. This TCR derives from a female donor with breast cancer. Some clones in this sample may be carry-over from other donors' samples. The V and J genes are TRBV20-1 and TRBJ2-7; 10 bases are a match to TRBD2. CDR3 loop: CSASTQRGGPYEQYF. DNA for the CDR3: TGCAGTGCTAGCACCCAGCGGGGGGGACCCTACGAGCAGTACTTC.